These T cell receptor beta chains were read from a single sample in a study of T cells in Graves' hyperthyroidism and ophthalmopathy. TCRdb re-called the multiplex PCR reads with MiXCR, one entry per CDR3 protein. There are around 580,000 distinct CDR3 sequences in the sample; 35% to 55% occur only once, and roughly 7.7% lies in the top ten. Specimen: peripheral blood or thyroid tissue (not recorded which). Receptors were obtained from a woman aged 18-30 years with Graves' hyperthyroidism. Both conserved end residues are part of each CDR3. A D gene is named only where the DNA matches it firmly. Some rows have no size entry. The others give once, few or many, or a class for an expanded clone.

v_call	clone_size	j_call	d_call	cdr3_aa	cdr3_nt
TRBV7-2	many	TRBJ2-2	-	CASSLVLVGELFF	TGTGCCAGCAGCTTAGTCTTAGTAGGGGAGCTGTTTTTT
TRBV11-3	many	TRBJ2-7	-	CASSLSWAYEQYF	TGTGCCAGCAGCTTATCTTGGGCCTACGAGCAGTACTTC
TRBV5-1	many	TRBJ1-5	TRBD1	CASSATGGNQPQHF	TGCGCCAGCAGCGCAACAGGGGGCAATCAGCCCCAGCATTTT
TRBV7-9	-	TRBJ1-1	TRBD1	CAHGAGTGSNTEAFF	TGTGCCCACGGCGCCGGGACAGGTTCCAACACTGAAGCTTTCTTT
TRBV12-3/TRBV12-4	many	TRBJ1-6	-	CASSFRRHLSSYNSPLHF	TGTGCCAGCAGTTTCAGGAGACATTTGAGCTCCTATAATTCACCCCTCCACTTT
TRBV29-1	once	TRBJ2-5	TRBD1	CSVARQGAVETQYF	TGCAGCGTTGCTAGACAGGGGGCAGTCGAGACCCAGTACTTC
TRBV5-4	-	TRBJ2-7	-	CASSSVDKTYEQYF	TGTGCCAGCAGCTCGGTGGACAAGACCTACGAGCAGTACTTC
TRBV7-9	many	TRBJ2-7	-	CASRKGSGLGYEQYF	TGTGCCAGCAGAAAAGGATCAGGGTTGGGATACGAGCAGTACTTC
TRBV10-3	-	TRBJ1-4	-	CAISESRTNEKLFF	TGTGCCATCAGTGAAAGCAGAACTAATGAAAAACTGTTTTTT
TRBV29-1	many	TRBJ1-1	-	CSVERRLNTEAFF	TGCAGCGTTGAAAGGCGGCTGAACACTGAAGCTTTCTTT
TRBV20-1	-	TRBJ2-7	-	CSASGSLSYEQYF	TGCAGTGCTAGCGGGAGTTTGTCCTACGAGCAGTACTTC
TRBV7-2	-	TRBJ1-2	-	CASSAGAGDGYTF	TGTGCCAGCAGCGCGGGGGCAGGGGATGGCTACACCTTC
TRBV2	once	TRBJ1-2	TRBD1	CASSEAGQGYTF	TGTGCCAGCAGTGAAGCGGGACAGGGCTACACCTTC
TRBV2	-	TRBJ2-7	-	CASSETSSSYEQYF	TGTGCCAGCAGTGAGACGAGCAGCTCCTACGAGCAGTACTTC
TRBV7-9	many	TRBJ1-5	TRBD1	CASSSTGEVNQPQHF	TGTGCCAGCAGCTCGACAGGGGAGGTCAATCAGCCCCAGCATTTT
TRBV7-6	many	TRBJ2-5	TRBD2	CASSPLAGEETQYF	TGTGCCAGCAGCCCACTAGCGGGAGAAGAGACCCAGTACTTC
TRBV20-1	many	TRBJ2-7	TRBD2	CSATGLAGPSSYEQYF	TGCAGTGCTACAGGACTAGCGGGACCCTCCTCCTACGAGCAGTACTTC
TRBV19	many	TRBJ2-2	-	CASATWRGNTGELFF	TGTGCCAGCGCGACTTGGCGGGGGAACACCGGGGAGCTGTTTTTT
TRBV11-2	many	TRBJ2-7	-	CASSRLFYEQYF	TGTGCCAGCAGCCGACTATTCTACGAGCAGTACTTC
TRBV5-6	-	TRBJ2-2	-	CASSPGVSGELFF	TGTGCCAGCAGCCCCGGGGTGAGCGGGGAGCTGTTTTTT
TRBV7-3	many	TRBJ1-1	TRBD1	CASSPDPTGGSEAFF	TGTGCCAGCAGCCCCGACCCGACAGGGGGCTCTGAAGCTTTCTTT
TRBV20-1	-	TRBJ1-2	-	CSARDLGRGYTF	TGCAGTGCTAGAGATCTCGGGCGCGGCTACACCTTC
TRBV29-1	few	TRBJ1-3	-	CSVDQGMNTIYF	TGCAGCGTTGATCAGGGTATGAACACCATATATTTT
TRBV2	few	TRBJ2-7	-	CASSSPLRGRRDTYEQYF	TGTGCCAGCAGTTCCCCCCTCCGGGGTAGGCGCGATACCTACGAGCAGTACTTC
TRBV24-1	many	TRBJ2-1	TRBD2	CATSDETGGPYNEQFF	TGTGCCACCAGTGACGAGACGGGAGGGCCCTACAATGAGCAGTTCTTC
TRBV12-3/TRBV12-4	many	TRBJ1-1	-	CASSLALGQGTNTEAFF	TGTGCCAGCAGTTTAGCGCTCGGGCAGGGGACGAACACTGAAGCTTTCTTT
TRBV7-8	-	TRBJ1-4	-	CASSLWSGDEKLFF	TGTGCCAGCAGCTTATGGTCGGGAGATGAAAAACTGTTTTTT
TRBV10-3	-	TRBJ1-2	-	CASKRDKHNYGYTF	TGTGCCAGCAAACGGGACAAACATAACTATGGCTACACCTTC
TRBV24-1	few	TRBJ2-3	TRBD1	CATSGTGESTDTQYF	TGTGCCACCAGTGGTACAGGGGAAAGCACAGATACGCAGTATTTT
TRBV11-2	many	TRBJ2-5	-	CASSSPPGQVHF	TGTGCCAGCAGCTCTCCCCCAGGGCAAGTGCACTTC
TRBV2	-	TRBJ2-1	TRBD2	CASSKLAGGFDEQFF	TGTGCCAGCAGTAAACTAGCGGGAGGGTTCGATGAGCAGTTCTTC
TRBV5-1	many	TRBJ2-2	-	CASSLGARAGELFF	TGCGCCAGCAGCTTAGGTGCGAGGGCCGGGGAGCTGTTTTTT
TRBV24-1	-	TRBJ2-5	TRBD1	CATETGETQYF	TGTGCCACAGAGACAGGGGAGACCCAGTACTTC